This TCR beta chain was recorded in a study of T cell responses to AZD1222 COVID-19 vaccine. Regarding the study as a whole: AZD1222 recipients seropositive at baseline numbered only five or six.

About this clone: Its antigen is as yet unknown.

The germline V and J ends were trimmed by 5 bases and 7 bases, with 20 bases remaining between them. The CDR3 runs 16 residues. The germline V gene has CDR1 LNHDA and CDR2 SQIVND (reference sequence). Libraries were prepared by immunoSEQ multiplex PCR; TCRdb keeps only in-frame clonotypes and omits some of them. The table includes more than 80,000 clones, about 91% detected once. V usage is TRBV19 and J usage is TRBJ2-2; D tentatively reads TRBD1 or TRBD2 (5 bases each). The receptor was isolated from an adult in good health. The material was peripheral blood, obtained on day 0 of MenACWY control vaccination. The CDR3 coding sequence is TGTGCCAGTAGTGACCCCCCCCGGGGCATGGGCGGGGAGCTGTTTTTT. Translating it yields CASSDPPRGMGGELFF.